Detailed here is one T cell receptor beta chain. The sample comes from a study of cytomegalovirus exposure and HLA in healthy donors. Trimming cost V 5 bases and J 9 bases; bases outside gene matches: 14. Germline assignment: CDR1 LGHNT and CDR2 FRNRAP. CDR3 length: 16 amino acids. PCR used 60 Vbeta primers and 13 Jbeta primers. Sequenced by immunoSEQ multiplex PCR; TCRdb stores in-frame clones only, minus some. Here the sample spans about 77,000 clones, 70% to 80% being singletons. Sequenced: PBMCs. This chain connects TRBV12-5 to TRBJ2-1, with 9 bases that match TRBD2. The clonotype was recovered from a man aged 35 to 55 in good health and CMV-seronegative. CDR3 in amino acids: CASGPQGRTSVFEQFF. As DNA, the CDR3 is TGTGCTAGTGGTCCCCAGGGGAGGACTAGCGTATTTGAGCAGTTCTTC.